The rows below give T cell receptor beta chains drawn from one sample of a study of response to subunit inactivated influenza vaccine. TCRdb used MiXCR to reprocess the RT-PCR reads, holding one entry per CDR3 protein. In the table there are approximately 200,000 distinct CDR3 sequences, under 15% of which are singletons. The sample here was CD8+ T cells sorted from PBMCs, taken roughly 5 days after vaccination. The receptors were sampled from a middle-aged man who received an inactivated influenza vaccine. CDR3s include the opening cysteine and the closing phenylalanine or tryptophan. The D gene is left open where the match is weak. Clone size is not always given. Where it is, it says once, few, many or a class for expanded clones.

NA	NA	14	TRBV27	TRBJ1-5	CASRDKERPWPQHF	TGTGCCAGCAGAGATAAAGAGAGGCCGTGGCCCCAGCATTTT
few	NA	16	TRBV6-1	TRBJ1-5	CASRDTRTDSNQPQHF	TGTGCCAGCAGGGACACTCGGACCGATAGCAATCAGCCCCAGCATTTT
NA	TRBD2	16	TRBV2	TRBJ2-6	CASSELGGIGANVLTF	TGTGCCAGCAGTGAATTGGGAGGGATTGGGGCCAACGTCCTGACTTTC
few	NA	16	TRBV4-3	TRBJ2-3	CASSQDLGLYVDTQYF	TGCGCCAGCAGCCAAGATCTAGGGTTGTATGTAGATACGCAGTATTTT
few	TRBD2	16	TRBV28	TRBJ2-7	CASSSLRRGGLNEQYF	TGTGCCAGCAGTTCCCTTCGGCGCGGGGGGCTAAACGAGCAGTACTTC
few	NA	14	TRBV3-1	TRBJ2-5	CASSGGNPSKTQYF	TGTGCCAGTTCTGGCGGGAACCCATCGAAGACCCAGTACTTC
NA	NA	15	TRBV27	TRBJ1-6	CASSLSQGGNSPLHF	TGTGCCAGCAGTTTATCCCAAGGAGGGAATTCACCCCTCCACTTT
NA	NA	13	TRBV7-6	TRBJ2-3	CASSLEGIHTQYF	TGTGCCAGCAGCTTAGAGGGAATTCATACGCAGTATTTT
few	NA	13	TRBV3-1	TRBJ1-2	CASSQDGAHGYTF	TGTGCCAGCAGCCAAGATGGGGCCCACGGCTACACCTTC
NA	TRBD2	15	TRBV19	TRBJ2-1	CASSINGLAGNEQFF	TGTGCCAGTAGTATAAACGGACTAGCGGGGAATGAGCAGTTCTTC
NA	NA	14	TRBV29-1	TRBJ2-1	CSVEFRGVYNEQFF	TGCAGCGTTGAGTTCAGGGGTGTTTACAATGAGCAGTTCTTC
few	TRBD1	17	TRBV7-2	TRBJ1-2	CASSLAGQGGRAYGYTF	TGTGCCAGCAGCTTAGCGGGGCAGGGGGGTAGGGCCTATGGCTACACCTTC
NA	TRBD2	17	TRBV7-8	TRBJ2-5	CASSLDPSGGRQETQYF	TGTGCCAGCAGCTTAGATCCTAGCGGGGGTCGTCAAGAGACCCAGTACTTC
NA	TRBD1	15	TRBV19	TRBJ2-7	CASSAGTGGSYEQYF	TGTGCCAGTAGTGCCGGGACAGGGGGGTCCTACGAGCAGTACTTC
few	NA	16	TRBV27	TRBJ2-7	CASSPSVGDRSYEQYF	TGTGCCAGCAGTCCTTCCGTAGGGGACCGCTCCTACGAGCAGTACTTC
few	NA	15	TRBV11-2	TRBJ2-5	CASSFSVEERETQYF	TGTGCCAGCAGCTTTAGTGTTGAGGAGAGAGAGACCCAGTACTTC